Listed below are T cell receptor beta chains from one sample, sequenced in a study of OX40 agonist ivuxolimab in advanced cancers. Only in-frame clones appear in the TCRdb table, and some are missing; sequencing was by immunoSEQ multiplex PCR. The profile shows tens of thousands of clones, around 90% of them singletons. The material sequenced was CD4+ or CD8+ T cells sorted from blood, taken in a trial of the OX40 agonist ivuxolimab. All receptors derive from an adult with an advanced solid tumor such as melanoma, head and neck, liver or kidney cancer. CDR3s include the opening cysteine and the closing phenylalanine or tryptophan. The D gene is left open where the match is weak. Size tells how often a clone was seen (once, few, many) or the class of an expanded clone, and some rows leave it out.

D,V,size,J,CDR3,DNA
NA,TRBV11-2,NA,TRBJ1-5,CASSLDQGHGNQPQHF,TGTGCCAGCAGCTTAGATCAGGGCCACGGCAATCAGCCCCAGCATTTT
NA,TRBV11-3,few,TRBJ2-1,CASSWDFYNEQFF,TGTGCCAGCAGCTGGGACTTCTACAATGAGCAGTTCTTC
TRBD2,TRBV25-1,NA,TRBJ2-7,CARTGGGYWYEQYF,TGTGCCAGGACCGGGGGAGGGTATTGGTACGAGCAGTACTTC
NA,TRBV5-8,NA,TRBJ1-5,CASSLGGVSNQPQHF,TGTGCCAGCAGCTTAGGAGGGGTTAGCAATCAGCCCCAGCATTTT
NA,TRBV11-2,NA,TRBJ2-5,CASSLVGGPETQYF,TGTGCCAGCAGCTTAGTGGGGGGCCCAGAGACCCAGTACTTC
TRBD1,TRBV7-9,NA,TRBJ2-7,CASSSGQGSREQYF,TGTGCCAGCAGCTCGGGACAGGGGAGTCGTGAGCAGTACTTC
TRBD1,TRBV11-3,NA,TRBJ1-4,CASSSGQGDGEKLFF,TGTGCCAGCAGCTCCGGACAGGGGGACGGTGAAAAACTGTTTTTT
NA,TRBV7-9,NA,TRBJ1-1,CASSLAGEEAFF,TGTGCCAGCAGCTTAGCGGGGGAAGAAGCTTTCTTT
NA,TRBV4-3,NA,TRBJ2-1,CASSQAPGDPDEQFF,TGCGCCAGCAGCCAAGCACCCGGGGACCCGGATGAGCAGTTCTTC
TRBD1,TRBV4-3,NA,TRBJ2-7,CASSPGQGGEQYF,TGCGCCAGCAGCCCGGGACAGGGAGGCGAGCAGTACTTC
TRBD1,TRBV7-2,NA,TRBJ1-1,CASSLTGDTEAFF,TGTGCCAGCAGCTTAACAGGGGACACTGAAGCTTTCTTT
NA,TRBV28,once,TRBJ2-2,CASSSATVNTGELFF,TGTGCCAGCTCAAGCGCGACAGTAAACACCGGGGAGCTGTTTTTT
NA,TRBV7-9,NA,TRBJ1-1,CASSTSLGEVTNTEAFF,TGTGCCAGCAGCACCTCTTTAGGGGAGGTCACAAACACTGAAGCTTTCTTT
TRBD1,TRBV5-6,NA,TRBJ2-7,CASSWGQGVYEQYF,TGTGCCAGCAGCTGGGGACAGGGGGTCTACGAGCAGTACTTC
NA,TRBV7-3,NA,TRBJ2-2,CASSLTDTGELFF,TGTGCCAGCAGCCTGACAGACACCGGGGAGCTGTTTTTT
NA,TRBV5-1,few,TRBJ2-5,CASSSRGAQETQYF,TGCGCCAGCAGCTCTCGGGGGGCCCAAGAGACCCAGTACTTC
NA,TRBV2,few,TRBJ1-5,CASSEESNQPQHF,TGTGCCAGCAGTGAAGAAAGCAATCAGCCCCAGCATTTT
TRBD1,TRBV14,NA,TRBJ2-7,CASSQEPGQGYEQYF,TGTGCCAGCAGCCAAGAACCGGGACAGGGTTACGAGCAGTACTTC
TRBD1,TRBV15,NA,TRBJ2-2,CATSKPGQGVGGELFF,TGTGCCACCAGCAAACCGGGACAGGGGGTTGGCGGGGAGCTGTTTTTT